Shown below are 20 T cell receptor beta chains from a single sample sequenced in a study of T cells after yellow fever vaccination. In TCRdb, the 5' RACE reads were re-called with MiXCR into one record per CDR3 protein. The table shows around 500,000 distinct CDR3 sequences, with 21% occurring only once. The sample here was PBMCs, taken about 20 days after the first yellow fever vaccination. These receptor sequences come from a man aged 18-30 years who received the YFV17D yellow fever vaccine.

In this sample, this clonotype turned up a few times. The chain uses TRBV11-2 and TRBJ2-3; D is unclear. This CDR3 comprises 16 residues. The germline V and J ends were trimmed by 4 bases and 0 bases, with 14 bases remaining between them. Looked up from germline, CDR1 is SGHAT and CDR2 is FQNNGV. The CDR3 region is CASSSQAITSTDTQYF. The CDR3 nucleotides are TGTGCCAGCAGCTCCCAAGCTATTACTAGCACAGATACGCAGTATTTT.

The rearrangement joins TRBV4-3 to TRBJ1-3; 12 positions agree with TRBD1. Germline V lookup: CDR1 LGHNA, CDR2 YSLEER. After removal of 2 bases from V and 8 bases from J, the junction contained 7 bases not matched to a gene. This CDR3 contains 16 residues. This CDR3 is CASSQTTGTGGHTIYF. In nucleotides, the CDR3 is TGCGCCAGCAGCCAAACCACCGGGACAGGGGGCCACACCATATATTTT.

V usage is TRBV12-3 or TRBV12-4 and J usage is TRBJ2-7; TRBD2 matches 8 bases. After removal of 5 bases from V and 6 bases from J, the junction contained 9 bases not matched to a gene. This CDR3 comprises 14 residues. The CDR3 nucleotides read TGTGCCAGCAGTGACGGGACTAGTCCACGCGAGCAGTACTTC. Translated, it gives CASSDGTSPREQYF.

This clonotype was seen only a few times. The chain couples TRBV2 to TRBJ1-5; D is perhaps TRBD1 (5 bases). The germline gives CDR1 SNHLY, CDR2 FYNNEI. V gave up 4 bases and J gave up 4 bases, with 11 bases separating them. The CDR3 extends over 14 amino acids. Here the CDR3 reads CASSVSRGNQPQHF. CDR3 nucleotide sequence: TGTGCCAGCAGTGTCTCACGGGGGAATCAGCCCCAGCATTTT. Based on the CDR3 plus reference TRBV2 and TRBJ1-5, the full variable domain is EPEVTQTPSHQVTQMGQEVILRCVPISNHLYFYWYRQILGQKVEFLVSFYNNEISEKSEIFDDQFSVERPDGSNFTLKIRSTKLEDSAMYFCASSVSRGNQPQHFGDGTRLSIL.

This clonotype has ten or more counts. This chain uses TRBV7-2 with TRBJ2-3; D gene uncertain. The CDR3 is 13 residues long. Germline values: CDR1 SGHTA, CDR2 FQGNSA. Trimming removed 3 bases at V and 3 bases at J, with 7 bases between. The CDR3 loop reads CASSLGPTDTQYF. As DNA, the CDR3 is TGTGCCAGCAGCTTGGGTCCGACAGATACGCAGTATTTT.

This clonotype was counted only a few times. The gene calls are TRBV4-3 and TRBJ2-3; no clear D gene. Germline V lookup: CDR1 LGHNA, CDR2 YSLEER. V dropped 5 bases and J dropped 4 bases, with 19 bases sitting between them. The CDR3 loop spans 16 amino acids. CDR3 DNA: TGCGCCAGCAGCTCCCGGCACGGTGTGGGCCCAGATACGCAGTATTTT. This translates into CASSSRHGVGPDTQYF.

This clonotype has just a few counts. The rearrangement uses TRBV21-1 and TRBJ2-1; TRBD1, the D gene given by the table, was not confirmed from the DNA. TRBV21-1 has pseudogene status. The length of the CDR3 is 12 residues. The DNA for the CDR3 is TGTGCCAGCAGCAAAAGAGGGGATGGACCGTTCTTC. It codes for CASSKRGDGPFF.

The V call is TRBV18, the J call TRBJ1-4; unclear D gene. The CDR3 sequence is 15 residues long. Germline-derived CDR1 and CDR2 are KGHSH and LQKENI. The V gene lost 5 bases and the J gene lost 7 bases, with 17 bases spanning the gap. CDR3 nucleotides: TGTGCCAGCTCATCGGCCGGGAGTTTGTTTGAAAAACTGTTTTTT. It translates to CASSSAGSLFEKLFF.

This clonotype has ten or more counts. The chain employs TRBV9 and TRBJ2-3; tentatively, D is TRBD1 or TRBD2 (7 bases each). The CDR3 runs 16 residues. Trimming took off 3 bases at V and 6 bases at J, with 20 bases between the two ends. In germline, CDR1 is SGDLS, CDR2 YYNGEE. This CDR3 is CASSDKDRVGGDTQYF. The CDR3 DNA reads as TGTGCCAGCAGCGATAAAGACAGGGTGGGGGGGGATACGCAGTATTTT.

This clonotype was counted between two and nine times. This sequence joins TRBV5-1 and TRBJ2-7; TRBD2 matches 15 bases. This CDR3 comprises 15 residues. Unmatched junction bases numbered 2, after V lost 4 bases and J lost 3 bases. CDR1 and CDR2 from the germline V gene are SGHRS and YFSETQ. Here the CDR3 DNA reads TGCGCCAGCAGCCCGGGACTAGCGGGGGGCTACGAGCAGTACTTC. Translated: CASSPGLAGGYEQYF. Variable domain in full (rest from reference TRBV5-1 and TRBJ2-7): KAGVTQTPRYLIKTRGQQVTLSCSPISGHRSVSWYQQTPGQGLQFLFEYFSETQRNKGNFPGRFSGRQFSNSRSEMNVSTLELGDSALYLCASSPGLAGGYEQYFGPGTRLTVT.

J is TRBJ1-5 and V is TRBV29-1; possibly TRBD1 for D (6 bases). Germline loops: CDR1 SQVTM, CDR2 ANQGSEA. Trimming pared 8 bases from V and 3 bases from J, leaving 20 bases between. The CDR3 covers 15 residues. Written as DNA, the CDR3 is TGCAGCTCCTACCGGACAGTCAGAGTCAATCAGCCCCAGCATTTT. Translated, it gives CSSYRTVRVNQPQHF.

This clonotype has only a few counts. V and J are TRBV7-9 and TRBJ1-4, with D possibly matching TRBD1 (5 bases). Deletions cut 3 bases from V and 8 bases from J, with 16 bases between. The length of the CDR3 is 15 residues. CDR1 SEHNR and CDR2 FQNEAQ come from the germline V gene (reference sequence). CDR3 sequence (DNA): TGTGCCAGCAGCTTCCGCCAGGGAATACTCGAAAAACTGTTTTTT. It translates to CASSFRQGILEKLFF.

The genes are TRBV5-1 and TRBJ2-2, with unresolved D. Germline loops: CDR1 SGHRS, CDR2 YFSETQ. The CDR3 totals 14 residues. With 5 bases removed from V and 3 bases from J, the gap between germline ends came to 11 bases. CDR3 in amino acids: CASRVDQHTGELFF. For the CDR3, the DNA is TGCGCCAGCAGAGTCGACCAGCACACCGGGGAGCTGTTTTTT.

This clonotype appeared a few times. The chain combines TRBV4-3 with TRBJ2-2; 8 positions match TRBD2. There are 18 residues in the CDR3. The germline V gene encodes CDR1 LGHNA and CDR2 YSLEER. J gave up 3 bases and V 2 bases, and 11 bases lay outside the gene matches. The CDR3, as DNA: TGCGCCAGCAGCCAAAAGGGGCGGCGGGGGGTAGACACCGGGGAGCTGTTTTTT. This translates into CASSQKGRRGVDTGELFF.

The gene calls are TRBV12-3 or TRBV12-4 and TRBJ1-3; D remains ambiguous. The CDR3 is 15 amino acids. Trimming removed 3 bases from V and 0 bases from J, with 9 bases in between. CDR3 amino acids: CASSFGSPSGNTIYF. CDR3 in DNA: TGTGCCAGCAGTTTTGGGAGCCCCTCTGGAAACACCATATATTTT.

This clonotype has only a few counts. The V call is TRBV12-3 or TRBV12-4, the J call TRBJ1-1; D unclear. This CDR3 is built from 13 residues. V lost 6 bases, J lost 7 bases, and 15 bases lay in between. This CDR3 is CASSQLRAGEAFF. The DNA of the CDR3 is TGTGCCAGCAGCCAACTCCGGGCCGGTGAAGCTTTCTTT.

This clonotype was seen only a few times. The V gene is TRBV20-1, the J gene TRBJ2-7; tentatively, D is TRBD1 (6 bases). The germline CDR1 and CDR2 sequences are DFQATT and SNEGSKA (reference sequence). The CDR3 runs 15 residues. The V end was cut by 4 bases, the J end by 1 base, with 17 bases between. The CDR3 reads CSATTGFQTSYEQYV. CDR3 DNA: TGCAGTGCTACCACAGGGTTCCAAACTTCCTACGAGCAGTACGTC.

There are a few counts of this clonotype. The chain combines TRBV7-2 with TRBJ2-1; 11 bases are shared with TRBD2. Germline V gives CDR1 SGHTA, CDR2 FQGNSA. The CDR3 covers 14 residues. Trimming removed 5 bases from V and 10 bases from J; junction bases left unmatched: 7. The CDR3 sequence: CASSLRLAGREQFF. Here the CDR3 DNA reads TGTGCCAGCAGCCTGCGACTAGCGGGGCGGGAGCAGTTCTTC.

V and J are TRBV5-1 and TRBJ1-3; a weak D match, TRBD1 (6 bases). The V gene lost 1 base and the J gene lost 4 bases, with 12 bases spanning the gap. Germline CDR1 is SGHRS and CDR2 is YFSETQ. CDR3 length: 15 residues. The CDR3 is CASSLFEGGGNTIYF. CDR3 nucleotide sequence: TGCGCCAGCAGCTTGTTCGAGGGGGGAGGAAACACCATATATTTT.

This clonotype was observed a handful of times. The chain employs TRBV20-1 and TRBJ2-2; D gene unclear. The V end was cut by 5 bases, the J end by 6 bases, with 13 bases between. The CDR3 is 13 amino acids. Germline CDR1 reads DFQATT; CDR2 reads SNEGSKA (reference sequence). The DNA for the CDR3 is TGCAGTGCTTACGGACGGAGCGCCGGGGAGCTGTTTTTT. It encodes CSAYGRSAGELFF.